The 20 T cell receptor beta chains presented below share a single source sample, sequenced in a study of breast tumors, draining lymph nodes, adjacent tissues. Axillary draining lymph nodes of breast cancer patients supplied the node samples. Each CDR3 protein is one row after TCRdb ran MiXCR on the multiplex PCR reads. The sample carries roughly 86,000 distinct CDR3 sequences, roughly 20% recorded once. Sequencing was carried out using axillary lymph node tissue. Source of these receptors: a female donor with breast cancer. Some clones in this sample may be carry-over from other donors' samples.

With respect to this clonotype: At one end, the junction sequence differs from germline, possibly due to a read error. This chain connects TRBV20-1 to TRBJ2-1, with 9 bases fitting TRBD2. CDR1 is DFQATT and CDR2 is SNEGSKA in the germline V gene (reference sequence). The CDR3 covers 15 residues. CDR3 loop: CSARRRGGPWGEQFF. Written as DNA, the CDR3 is TGCAGCGCTAGAAGGCGGGGGGGCCCCTGGGGTGAGCAGTTCTTC.

This clonotype was observed many times. This rearrangement joins TRBV10-1 to TRBJ2-1; D possibly corresponds to TRBD2 (6 bases). Germline V gene lookup returns CDR1 WNHNN and CDR2 SYGVQD (reference sequence). Between the trimmed V and J ends, which lost 6 bases and 5 bases, there was a span of 14 bases. The CDR3 runs 14 residues. The CDR3: CASSRTTMDNEQFF. DNA of the CDR3: TGCGCCAGCAGCAGGACTACGATGGACAATGAGCAGTTCTTC.

This clonotype was picked up many times. The chain is built from TRBV7-9 and TRBJ1-5; no firm D call. V was clipped by 5 bases and J by 5 bases, with 10 bases between them. The CDR3 runs to 13 residues. Per the germline V gene, CDR1 is SEHNR and CDR2 is FQNEAQ (reference sequence). CDR3 in amino acids: CASSAVGDQPQHF. The CDR3 DNA reads TGTGCCAGCAGCGCAGTGGGTGATCAGCCCCAGCATTTT.

This clonotype showed up many times. The chain joins TRBV25-1 to TRBJ1-2, with a possible D match to TRBD1 (6 bases). The V and J ends lost 7 bases and 7 bases respectively, with 10 bases between them. The length of the CDR3 is 11 residues. From germline, CDR1 is MGHDK and CDR2 SYGVNS. The DNA of the CDR3 is TGTGCCAGCACCCAGGGGAGTGGCTACACCTTC. It codes for CASTQGSGYTF.

This clonotype was seen ten or more times. This rearrangement joins TRBV5-1 to TRBJ1-2, with TRBD1 matching over 7 bases. Germline CDR1 is SGHRS and CDR2 is YFSETQ. J lost 8 bases, V lost 4 bases, and 14 bases had no gene match. CDR3 length: 15 residues. CDR3 in DNA: TGCGCCAGCAGCCACCAAACAGGGGATGTCCTAGGCTACACCTTC. It codes for CASSHQTGDVLGYTF. Combining the CDR3 with reference TRBV5-1 and TRBJ1-2 gives the whole variable domain KAGVTQTPRYLIKTRGQQVTLSCSPISGHRSVSWYQQTPGQGLQFLFEYFSETQRNKGNFPGRFSGRQFSNSRSEMNVSTLELGDSALYLCASSHQTGDVLGYTFGSGTRLTVV.

This clonotype was recorded many times. One end of the junction is discordant with germline, which a read error may explain. The genes are TRBV6-6 and TRBJ2-3, with 11 bases lining up with TRBD2. CDR1 and CDR2 (germline): MNHNY, SVGAGI (reference sequence). The CDR3 has 13 residues. The CDR3 loop is CASSNSPTSGIIF. CDR3 nucleotides: TGTGCCAGCAGCAACTCCCCGACTAGCGGGATTATTTTT.

This clonotype was recorded at least ten times. This chain joins TRBV4-1 and TRBJ2-7, with TRBD2 matching over 7 bases. There are 12 residues in the CDR3. From germline, CDR1 is MGHRA and CDR2 YSYEKL. The ends lost 6 bases at V and 3 bases at J; junction bases unmatched: 2. The CDR3 DNA sequence: TGCGCCAGCAGGGGCGGGGGCTACGAGCAGTACTTC. Translation: CASRGGGYEQYF.

Concerning this clonotype itself: This sequence may be a read error, since a much larger clone differs from it by one base. The CDR3: CASSTNGISAAYEQYF. The CDR3 DNA reads TGTGCCAGCAGCACAAATGGGATTAGCGCCGCCTACGAGCAGTACTTC. This chain connects TRBV11-2 to TRBJ2-7, with TRBD2 as a possible D gene (5 bases). V lost 5 bases and J lost 2, with 19 bases in between. There are 16 residues in the CDR3. Looked up from germline, CDR1 is SGHAT and CDR2 is FQNNGV. Looking up the rest from reference TRBV11-2 and TRBJ2-7 gives the full variable domain: EAGVAQSPRYKIIEKRQSVAFWCNPISGHATLYWYQQILGQGPKLLIQFQNNGVVDDSQLPKDRFSAERLKGVDSTLKIQPAKLEDSAVYLCASSTNGISAAYEQYFGPGTRLTVT.

Comments on this clonotype: This could be a read error, since a much larger clone is one nucleotide away. The conserved final phenylalanine or tryptophan is absent from the CDR3, which likely points to a read error. The rearrangement uses TRBV5-4 and TRBJ2-5, with D perhaps matching TRBD1 or TRBD2 (5 bases each). In germline, CDR1 is SGHNT, CDR2 YYREEE (reference sequence). V shed 3 bases and J shed 1 base, with 10 bases lying between them. This CDR3 has 14 residues. CDR3 DNA sequence: TGTGCCAGCAGCTCAGAGGGGCCCCAAGAGACCCAGTACCTC. Protein sequence: CASSSEGPQETQYL.

This clonotype was picked up many times. This sequence joins TRBV19 and TRBJ2-1; D unresolved. CDR3 length equals 11 residues. In germline, CDR1 is LNHDA, CDR2 SQIVND (reference sequence). V was clipped by 3 bases and J by 6 bases, with 3 bases between them. CDR3 protein: CASSMVNEQFF. The CDR3 nucleotides read TGTGCCAGTAGTATGGTCAATGAGCAGTTCTTC.

About this clonotype itself: An end of the junction does not agree with germline; a read error may underlie this. The chain couples TRBV10-3 to TRBJ2-3; 8 bases match TRBD1. Germline CDR1 and CDR2: ENHRY and SYGVKD. The CDR3 extends over 15 amino acids. The CDR3 sequence: CAISGGQGGTDTQGF. CDR3 in DNA: TGTGCCATCAGTGGAGGACAGGGTGGCACAGATACGCAGGGTTTT.

This clonotype was seen many times. The V gene is TRBV9, the J gene TRBJ2-1; 8 positions agree with TRBD2. Germline loops: CDR1 SGDLS, CDR2 YYNGEE. Unmatched junction bases numbered 1, after V lost 0 bases and J lost 2 bases. CDR3 length: 15 amino acids. CDR3 loop: CASSVAGGPYNEQFF. The CDR3 DNA follows: TGTGCCAGCAGCGTAGCGGGAGGGCCCTACAATGAGCAGTTCTTC.

As regards this clonotype: Mismatch with germline at one junction end may stem from a read error. V usage is TRBV7-9 and J usage is TRBJ2-7; 10 nucleotides line up with TRBD2. The CDR3 spans 15 residues. Per germline, CDR1 SEHNR and CDR2 FQNEAQ (reference sequence). This CDR3 reads CSSSKTSSGGNEQYF. In DNA form, the CDR3 reads TGTTCCAGCAGCAAAACTTCTAGCGGGGGTAACGAGCAGTACTTC.

This clonotype came up many times. This chain uses TRBV19 with TRBJ2-5, with a possible D match to TRBD1 (5 bases). The CDR3 consists of 13 residues. Germline V lookup: CDR1 LNHDA, CDR2 SQIVND (reference sequence). V lost 5 bases and J lost 5, with 12 bases in between. DNA of the CDR3: TGTGCCAGTAGTTATGGGGCATTGGAGACCCAGTACTTC. Translation gives CASSYGALETQYF.

This clonotype was counted at least ten times. The chain carries TRBV4-2 and TRBJ1-3; D possibly corresponds to TRBD1 (5 bases). V was cut by 4 bases and J by 4 bases, with 14 bases left in between. Germline V gives CDR1 LGHNA, CDR2 YNFKEQ. CDR3 length: 15 residues. CDR3 in DNA: TGTGCCAGCAGCCGAGGACACGAGGGAGGAAACACCATATATTTT. Translated, it gives CASSRGHEGGNTIYF.

Of note for this clonotype: The junction shows a germline mismatch at one end, possibly a read error. The chain has TRBV19 and TRBJ2-7; D is ambiguous. CDR3 length: 14 residues. The germline V gene encodes CDR1 LNHDA and CDR2 SQIVND (reference sequence). The CDR3: CASSIGIGAYEQYF. The CDR3 DNA sequence: TGCGCCAGTAGTATAGGGATTGGTGCCTACGAGCAGTACTTC. The full variable domain, in which reference TRBV19 and TRBJ2-7 provide the parts outside the CDR3, is DGGITQSPKYLFRKEGQNVTLSCEQNLNHDAMYWYRQDPGQGLRLIYYSQIVNDFQKGDIAEGYSVSREKKESFPLTVTSAQKNPTAFYLCASSIGIGAYEQYFGPGTRLTVT.

The chain recombines TRBV7-9 with TRBJ2-4; D call uncertain. Deletions cut 2 bases from V and 0 bases from J, with 5 bases between. Germline CDR1 is SEHNR and CDR2 is FQNEAQ (reference sequence). CDR3 length equals 14 residues. CDR3 DNA sequence: TGTGCCAGCAGCTTAAGTAGAGCCAAAAACATTCAGTACTTC. Translating gives CASSLSRAKNIQYF. Full variable domain (remainder filled in from reference TRBV7-9 and TRBJ2-4): DTGVSQNPRHKITKRGQNVTFRCDPISEHNRLYWYRQTLGQGPEFLTYFQNEAQLEKSRLLSDRFSAERPKGSFSTLEIQRTEQGDSAMYLCASSLSRAKNIQYFGAGTRLSVL.

This clonotype has at least ten counts. The J gene is TRBJ2-3, the V gene TRBV29-1; 7 bases align to TRBD2. This CDR3 is 14 amino acids long. Germline V gene sequence: CDR1 SQVTM, CDR2 ANQGSEA. J was trimmed by 4 bases and V by 7 bases; bases with no gene match: 11. The CDR3 bases are TGCAGCGCCGGGACTAATGGTTATGCAGATACGCAGTATTTT. Translating gives CSAGTNGYADTQYF.

This clonotype came up once. A much larger clone is a single base away; this may be a read error. V usage is TRBV19 and J usage is TRBJ1-4, with 7 positions matching TRBD1. This CDR3 has 14 residues. Germline V gene sequence: CDR1 LNHDA, CDR2 SQIVND (reference sequence). Written as DNA, the CDR3 is TGTGCCAGTACCCCGGACAGGAGTAATGAAAGACTGTTTTTT. Translation: CASTPDRSNERLFF.

This clonotype was counted many times. The V and J genes are TRBV7-2 and TRBJ2-7; a possible D gene is TRBD1 (5 bases). The V gene lost 1 base and the J gene lost 0 bases, with 10 bases spanning the gap. Germline CDR1 is SGHTA and CDR2 is FQGNSA. This CDR3 region has 15 residues. CDR3 loop: CASSLDRQSSYEQYF. The CDR3 DNA sequence: TGTGCCAGCAGCTTAGACAGGCAAAGCTCCTACGAGCAGTACTTC.